Sequencing of this T cell receptor beta chain was carried out in a study of shared clonotypes between healthy human individuals. Study-wide results and caveats: About 5% of naive CD4 clonotypes were common to a few donors.

A remark on this clone: Its matching antigen is unknown.

Naivety among CD8 cells was defined by CD45RO negativity and positive CCR7 selection, thereby excluding terminally differentiated effector memory CD45RA+ cells. The CDR3 loop spans 16 amino acids. Trimming took off 4 bases at V and 0 bases at J, with 14 bases between the two ends. Germline V gene data show CDR1 as MNHEY and CDR2 as SMNVEV (reference sequence). Generated by immunoSEQ multiplex PCR, the TCRdb table keeps only in-frame clones and is missing some. Altogether hundreds of thousands of clones are present, approximately 95% being singletons, with the ten largest covering 0.11%. The TCR sequence derives from a woman in her twenties or thirties in good health. V usage is TRBV27 and J usage is TRBJ2-3, with D perhaps TRBD2 (6 bases). The sequenced material came from naive CD8+ T cells sorted from blood. CDR3 protein: CASSYNGGTSTDTQYF. The CDR3 DNA sequence: TGTGCCAGCAGTTATAACGGCGGGACTAGCACAGATACGCAGTATTTT.